This T cell receptor beta chain was identified during a study of blood T cell repertoires in COVID-19. The authors' processing: The assay estimated nucleated cells by amplifying reference gene primers. The protocol was immunoSEQ multiplex PCR, while the TCRdb copy is restricted to in-frame clones and leaves out a portion. The V and J calls and clone size are taken from that table; D and trimming were inferred from the DNA. The sample records more than 90,000 clones, approximately 89% being singletons. In germline, CDR1 is LNHDA, CDR2 SQIVND (reference sequence). Unmatched junction bases numbered 3, after V lost 5 bases and J lost 3 bases. This CDR3 comprises 14 residues.

This chain joins TRBV19 and TRBJ2-1; TRBD1 agrees at 8 bases. This clonotype originated in a man aged 35 to 55 with acute or convalescent COVID-19. The sequenced sample consisted of peripheral blood. CDR3 bases: TGTGCCAGTAGTTTGGACAGGGTCTACAATGAGCAGTTCTTC. Amino acids: CASSLDRVYNEQFF.